The 31 T cell receptor beta chains below were found in one sample sequenced in a study of T cells in Graves' hyperthyroidism and ophthalmopathy. Regions amplified from RNA transcripts were the TCR beta CDR3 regions. First-round RT-PCR with HTBI primers amplified the TCR CDR3 region. Each CDR3 protein is one row after TCRdb ran MiXCR on the multiplex PCR reads. The sample consists of 750,000 to 950,000 distinct CDR3 sequences, around 39% of them appearing once. Sequencing input: blood. Receptors originate from a man younger than 30 with Graves' hyperthyroidism.

The chain couples TRBV7-8 to TRBJ2-3, with 8 bases lining up with TRBD1. V lost 5 bases, J lost 3 bases, and 7 bases stayed unmatched. This CDR3 is built from 15 residues. Germline CDR1 is SGHVS and CDR2 is FQNEAQ. The CDR3 region has the DNA TGTGCCAGCAGCCGGCAGGGGGCGCGAACAGATACGCAGTATTTT. It encodes CASSRQGARTDTQYF.

The chain carries TRBV7-2 and TRBJ2-7; 8 bases agree with TRBD2. CDR3 size: 15 residues. After removal of 5 bases from V and 7 bases from J, the junction contained 13 bases not matched to a gene. Germline CDR1 SGHTA, CDR2 FQGNSA. The CDR3 DNA reads TGTGCCAGCAGCCTTAGCGGGATCGGGGGTGGGGAGCAGTACTTC. Protein product: CASSLSGIGGGEQYF.

This clonotype was found many times. V gene TRBV7-6 combines with J gene TRBJ2-2, with 7 nucleotides matching TRBD2. J gave up 0 bases and V 1 base, and 2 bases lay outside the gene matches. Per germline, CDR1 SGHVS and CDR2 FNYEAQ. CDR3 length: 16 amino acids. The CDR3 spells CASSLEAGANTGELFF. The CDR3 coding sequence is TGTGCCAGCAGCTTAGAGGCGGGAGCGAACACCGGGGAGCTGTTTTTT.

This clonotype appeared a few times. The rearrangement joins TRBV25-1 to TRBJ2-3; D gene ambiguous. The CDR3 runs to 14 residues. In germline, CDR1 is MGHDK, CDR2 SYGVNS. V was shortened by 3 bases and J by 4 bases, with 11 bases between the two germline ends. CDR3 sequence (DNA): TGTGCCAGCAGTGACCCCGGCGCGGCAGATACGCAGTATTTT. Its translation: CASSDPGAADTQYF.

This clonotype has at least ten counts. The chain employs TRBV7-9 and TRBJ2-7; D may correspond to TRBD1 or TRBD2 (5 bases each). The CDR3 extends over 12 amino acids. From germline, CDR1 is SEHNR and CDR2 FQNEAQ (reference sequence). V dropped 3 bases and J dropped 6 bases, with 9 bases sitting between them. In DNA, the CDR3 is TGTGCCAGCAGCTTGTGGGGGTCCGAGCAGTACTTC. Amino acid sequence: CASSLWGSEQYF.

There are many counts of this clonotype. The chain is built from TRBV20-1 and TRBJ2-2, with no clear D. Germline values: CDR1 DFQATT, CDR2 SNEGSKA (reference sequence). This CDR3 is built from 13 residues. V was trimmed by 5 bases and J by 1 base, leaving 8 bases between them. CDR3 DNA sequence: TGCAGTGCTCGGGCAGAGAACACCGGGGAGCTGTTTTTT. Translated, it gives CSARAENTGELFF.

This sequence joins TRBV12-3 or TRBV12-4 and TRBJ1-2; TRBD1 might be the D (5 bases). The V gene lost 5 bases and the J gene lost 4 bases, with 14 bases spanning the gap. The CDR3 runs 14 residues. For the CDR3, the DNA is TGTGCCAGCAGTCCAGGGCCAGTGTCCTATGGCTACACCTTC. Its protein is CASSPGPVSYGYTF.

The chain is built from TRBV12-3 or TRBV12-4 and TRBJ1-1; D is uncertain. The CDR3 covers 13 residues. Trimming left V 6 bases short and J 8 bases short, with 16 bases between. The CDR3 nucleotides are TGTGCCAGCAGCCCCCCGTTCGGAATAGAAGCTTTCTTT. Its protein is CASSPPFGIEAFF.

Note on this clonotype: A read error may explain this, as a much larger clone is one base away. The chain links TRBV7-4 to TRBJ1-2; D not certain. The germline CDR1 and CDR2 sequences are SGHVT and SQSDAQ. The CDR3 loop spans 16 amino acids. The CDR3 DNA follows: TGTGCCAGCAGCGTAGATTCCCGACGGCCCAAATATGGCCACACCTTC. Translation: CASSVDSRRPKYGHTF.

This clonotype was found a few times. This chain joins TRBV19 and TRBJ1-1, with no clear D. The ends were cut back, 0 bases at V and 6 bases at J, with 17 bases in the middle. In germline, CDR1 is LNHDA, CDR2 SQIVND (reference sequence). The CDR3 totals 16 residues. CDR3 region: CASSIDTWNRVSEAFF. The DNA of the CDR3 is TGTGCCAGTAGTATAGATACCTGGAATAGGGTCTCTGAAGCTTTCTTT.

Comments on this clonotype: At one end the junction does not follow the germline gene, possibly because of a read error. The gene calls are TRBV5-1 and TRBJ2-2, with TRBD2 as a possible D gene (5 bases). This CDR3 has 13 residues. CDR1 is SGHRS and CDR2 is YFSETQ in the germline V gene. CDR3 sequence reads: CASSPEETGELFF. Written as DNA, the CDR3 is TGTGCCAGCAGCCCGGAGGAGACCGGGGAGCTGTTTTTT. Full variable domain (missing parts from reference TRBV5-1 and TRBJ2-2): KAGVTQTPRYLIKTRGQQVTLSCSPISGHRSVSWYQQTPGQGLQFLFEYFSETQRNKGNFPGRFSGRQFSNSRSEMNVSTLELGDSALYLCASSPEETGELFFGEGSRLTVL.

The V call is TRBV7-2, the J call TRBJ1-1, with unresolved D. The CDR3 spans 17 residues. Deletions cut 1 base from V and 0 bases from J, with 15 bases between. Germline V gene lookup returns CDR1 SGHTA and CDR2 FQGNSA. CDR3 sequence: CASSLDETEFMNTEAFF. As DNA, the CDR3 is TGTGCCAGCAGCTTAGATGAAACGGAATTCATGAACACTGAAGCTTTCTTT.

This clonotype has a count of ten or more. This chain joins TRBV19 and TRBJ1-6; D might be TRBD1 (5 bases). There are 13 residues in the CDR3. The ends were cut back, 10 bases at V and 10 bases at J, with 17 bases in the middle. CDR1 and CDR2 (germline): LNHDA, SQIVND (reference sequence). The CDR3 spells CATRGWSVSPLHF. As DNA, the CDR3 is TGTGCCACCCGGGGGTGGAGTGTGTCACCCCTCCACTTT.

This rearrangement joins TRBV19 to TRBJ1-1; D remains ambiguous. This CDR3 is built from 14 residues. The V and J ends lost 2 bases and 0 bases respectively, with 7 bases between them. The germline V gene has CDR1 LNHDA and CDR2 SQIVND (reference sequence). This chain's CDR3 is CASSISYMNTEAFF. In DNA form, the CDR3 reads TGTGCCAGTAGTATAAGTTACATGAACACTGAAGCTTTCTTT.

On this clonotype itself: A clone one base away is much larger, so this may be a read error. This CDR3 reads CASIPGNTEAFF. Written as DNA, the CDR3 is TGTGCCAGCATACCAGGGAACACTGAAGCTTTCTTT. This sequence joins TRBV2 and TRBJ1-1; no clear D. CDR3 length equals 12 residues. The germline V gene has CDR1 SNHLY and CDR2 FYNNEI. Trimming took off 7 bases at V and 1 base at J, with 7 bases between the two ends. Full variable domain (rest looked up from reference TRBV2 and TRBJ1-1): EPEVTQTPSHQVTQMGQEVILRCVPISNHLYFYWYRQILGQKVEFLVSFYNNEISEKSEIFDDQFSVERPDGSNFTLKIRSTKLEDSAMYFCASIPGNTEAFFGQGTRLTVV.

In this sample, this clonotype turned up many times. The V gene is TRBV9, the J gene TRBJ1-2, with D tentatively TRBD1 (6 bases). CDR3 size: 15 residues. Trimming left V 0 bases short and J 6 bases short, with 15 bases between. Germline CDR1 SGDLS, CDR2 YYNGEE. In nucleotides, the CDR3 is TGTGCCAGCAGCGTAGAGGGGGACGGAGTGGATGGCTACACCTTC. Residues: CASSVEGDGVDGYTF.

This clonotype was seen at least ten times. CDR3 nucleotide sequence: TGTGCCAGCACCTCCCAGATGGGGACACCAAATTCACCCCTCCACTTT. It translates to CASTSQMGTPNSPLHF. This sequence joins TRBV2 and TRBJ1-6; D possibly corresponds to TRBD1 (6 bases). Germline CDR1 and CDR2: SNHLY and FYNNEI. This CDR3 is built from 16 residues. Deletions cut 7 bases from V and 7 bases from J, with 20 bases between.

A word on this clonotype: A much larger clone is a single base away; this may be a read error. The gene calls are TRBV10-3 and TRBJ1-2; D is perhaps TRBD1 (5 bases). There are 12 residues in the CDR3. Trimming took off 7 bases at V and 5 bases at J, with 11 bases between the two ends. CDR1 ENHRY and CDR2 SYGVKD come from the germline V gene. CDR3 amino acids: CAIMGLAYGYTF. CDR3 bases: TGTGCCATCATGGGACTTGCATATGGCTACACCTTC.

In DNA form, the CDR3 reads TGTGCCATCAGTGGGGAAGTCCCGGATTCACCCCTCCACTTT. The encoded protein is CAISGEVPDSPLHF. The V gene is TRBV10-3, the J gene TRBJ1-6; no reliable D call. V gave up 4 bases and J gave up 8 bases, with 12 bases separating them. Germline V gene sequence: CDR1 ENHRY, CDR2 SYGVKD. This CDR3 is 14 amino acids long.

This clonotype appeared once. The CDR3 DNA is TGTGCCAGCAGGCCTGGAGCAGCGGGGCCCGGAGAGCAGTACTTC. Translating gives CASRPGAAGPGEQYF. The chain combines TRBV7-2 with TRBJ2-7; 7 bases are a match to TRBD2. Trimming cost V 6 bases and J 7 bases; bases outside gene matches: 15. This CDR3 has 15 amino acids. Germline V lookup: CDR1 SGHTA, CDR2 FQGNSA.

The chain employs TRBV7-2 and TRBJ2-7; the D gene is possibly TRBD1 (6 bases). Germline loops: CDR1 SGHTA, CDR2 FQGNSA. V lost 5 bases and J 0 bases, leaving 20 bases between the germline ends. The length of the CDR3 is 17 residues. In DNA form, the CDR3 reads TGTGCCAGCAGCCAACTGAGAAACAGGGCCTACTCCTACGAGCAGTACTTC. Translated: CASSQLRNRAYSYEQYF. Using reference TRBV7-2 and TRBJ2-7 for the parts outside the CDR3, the full variable domain is GAGVSQSPSNKVTEKGKDVELRCDPISGHTALYWYRQSLGQGLEFLIYFQGNSAPDKSGLPSDRFSAERTGGSVSTLTIQRTQQEDSAVYLCASSQLRNRAYSYEQYFGPGTRLTVT.

This clonotype was observed once. One end of the junction is discordant with germline, which a read error may explain. J is TRBJ1-1 and V is TRBV20-1; 7 bases fit TRBD1. In germline, CDR1 is DFQATT, CDR2 SNEGSKA (reference sequence). The CDR3 is made up of 15 amino acids. For the CDR3, the DNA is TGCAGTGCTCCAGGGGGATTGGGGTCAGGCACTGAAGCTGTCTTT. Amino acid sequence: CSAPGGLGSGTEAVF.

This clonotype was found many times. V and J are TRBV10-3 and TRBJ1-4; no firm D call. There are 15 residues in the CDR3. Germline V gene lookup returns CDR1 ENHRY and CDR2 SYGVKD. The ends were cut back, 0 bases at V and 6 bases at J, with 11 bases in the middle. The CDR3 region has the DNA TGTGCCATCAGTGAGTCTGGGGTGACGTATGAAAAACTGTTTTTT. It specifies CAISESGVTYEKLFF.

Notes on this clonotype: At one boundary the junction diverges from the germline segment, which might be a read error. This chain joins TRBV5-6 and TRBJ1-1; D gene uncertain. CDR1 is SGHDT and CDR2 is YYEEEE in the germline V gene. This CDR3 contains 15 residues. In nucleotides, the CDR3 is TGTGCCGGCAGCCGTTGGGCGAGGGAGAACACTGAAGCTTTCTTT. Translating gives CAGSRWARENTEAFF. Full variable domain (missing parts from reference TRBV5-6 and TRBJ1-1): DAGVTQSPTHLIKTRGQQVTLRCSPKSGHDTVSWYQQALGQGPQFIFQYYEEEERQRGNFPDRFSGHQFPNYSSELNVNALLLGDSALYLCAGSRWARENTEAFFGQGTRLTVV.

This clonotype has only a few counts. The chain has TRBV19 and TRBJ1-1, with D perhaps TRBD1 (6 bases). CDR1 is LNHDA, CDR2 SQIVND, per germline (reference sequence). The V and J ends lost 3 bases and 5 bases respectively, with 22 bases between them. The CDR3 extends over 17 amino acids. The CDR3 bases are TGTGCCAGTAGTATTTTCGGTTACAGGGCGGTTTGGACTGAAGCTTTCTTT. Translated, it gives CASSIFGYRAVWTEAFF.

This clonotype occurred a few times. The genes are TRBV6-1 and TRBJ1-1; D uncertain. CDR3 size: 15 residues. Germline V gene sequence: CDR1 MNHNS, CDR2 SASEGT. V was clipped by 6 bases and J by 2 bases, with 16 bases between them. The chain's CDR3 is CASSENRARNTEAFF. As DNA, the CDR3 is TGTGCCAGCAGCGAAAATCGGGCACGTAACACTGAAGCTTTCTTT.

The V gene is TRBV20-1, the J gene TRBJ2-5; D perhaps matches TRBD1 (5 bases). With 3 bases removed from V and 7 bases from J, the gap between germline ends came to 6 bases. The germline V gene encodes CDR1 DFQATT and CDR2 SNEGSKA (reference sequence). The CDR3 extends over 10 amino acids. The CDR3 nucleotides are TGCAGTGCTAGCACAGGGACCCAGTACTTC. This gives the protein CSASTGTQYF.

This clonotype was seen many times. This chain joins TRBV10-3 and TRBJ2-5; TRBD2 is a possible D gene (5 bases). The V and J ends lost 0 bases and 2 bases respectively, with 7 bases between them. CDR1 ENHRY and CDR2 SYGVKD come from the germline V gene. This CDR3 is built from 14 residues. The DNA for the CDR3 is TGTGCCATCAGTGAGTCGTCGGGGCAAGAGACCCAGTACTTC. Its translation: CAISESSGQETQYF.

The chain couples TRBV20-1 to TRBJ1-1, with 11 bases fitting TRBD1. Trimming cost V 6 bases and J 4 bases; bases outside gene matches: 13. The germline gives CDR1 DFQATT, CDR2 SNEGSKA (reference sequence). The CDR3 runs 16 residues. The CDR3 sequence is CSAAPGTGGFGTEAFF. DNA for the CDR3: TGCAGTGCGGCTCCTGGGACAGGGGGTTTTGGCACTGAAGCTTTCTTT.

This clonotype was seen ten or more times. The chain uses TRBV10-3 and TRBJ2-7; D is perhaps TRBD2 (5 bases). The V end was cut by 6 bases, the J end by 3 bases, with 9 bases between. CDR1 and CDR2 (germline): ENHRY, SYGVKD. CDR3 length equals 12 residues. CDR3 bases: TGTGCCATCAGGGACGACTACTACGAGCAGTACTTC. This encodes CAIRDDYYEQYF.

In this sample, this clonotype turned up many times. This sequence joins TRBV10-3 and TRBJ2-7; D may be TRBD2 (5 bases). This CDR3 comprises 11 residues. Trimming pared 8 bases from V and 5 bases from J, leaving 10 bases between. CDR1 is ENHRY, CDR2 SYGVKD, per germline. The CDR3, as DNA: TGTGCCATCTGGACCGGGAACGAGCAGTACTTC. Its translation is CAIWTGNEQYF.